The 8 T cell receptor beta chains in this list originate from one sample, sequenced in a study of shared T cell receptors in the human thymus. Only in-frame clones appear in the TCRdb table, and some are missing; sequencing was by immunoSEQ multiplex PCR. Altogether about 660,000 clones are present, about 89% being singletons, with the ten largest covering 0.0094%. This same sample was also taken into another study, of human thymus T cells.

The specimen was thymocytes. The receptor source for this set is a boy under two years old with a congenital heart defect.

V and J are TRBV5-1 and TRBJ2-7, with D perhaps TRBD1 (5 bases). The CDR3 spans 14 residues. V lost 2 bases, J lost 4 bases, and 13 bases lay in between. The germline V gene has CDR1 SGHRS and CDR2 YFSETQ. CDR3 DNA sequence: TGCGCCAGCAGCTTTAACACAGGAGCTTACGAGCAGTACTTC. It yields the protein CASSFNTGAYEQYF.

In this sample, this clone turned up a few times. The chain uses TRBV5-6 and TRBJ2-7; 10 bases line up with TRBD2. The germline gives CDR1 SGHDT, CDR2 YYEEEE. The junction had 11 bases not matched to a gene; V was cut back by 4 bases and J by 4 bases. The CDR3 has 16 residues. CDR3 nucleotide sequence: TGTGCCAGCAGCGGGGCGGAGCGGGGGGGCAATTACGAGCAGTACTTC. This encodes CASSGAERGGNYEQYF.

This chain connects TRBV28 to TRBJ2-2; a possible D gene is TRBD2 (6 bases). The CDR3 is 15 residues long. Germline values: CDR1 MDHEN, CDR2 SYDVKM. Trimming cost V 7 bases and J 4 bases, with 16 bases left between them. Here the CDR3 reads CASKWGESTTGELFF. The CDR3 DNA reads TGTGCCAGCAAGTGGGGGGAGAGTACCACCGGGGAGCTGTTTTTT.

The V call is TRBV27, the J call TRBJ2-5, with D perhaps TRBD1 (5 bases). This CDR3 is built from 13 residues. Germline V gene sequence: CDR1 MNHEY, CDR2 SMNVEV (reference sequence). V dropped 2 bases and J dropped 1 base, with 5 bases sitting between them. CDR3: CASSLDSQETQYF. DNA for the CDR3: TGTGCCAGCAGTTTAGACAGCCAAGAGACCCAGTACTTC.

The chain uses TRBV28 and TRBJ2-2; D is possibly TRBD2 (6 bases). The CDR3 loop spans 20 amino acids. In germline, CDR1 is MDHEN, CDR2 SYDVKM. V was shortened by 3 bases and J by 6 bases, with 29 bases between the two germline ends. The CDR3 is CASSFRPGRGVTMSAGELFF. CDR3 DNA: TGTGCCAGCAGTTTCCGTCCCGGGAGAGGCGTCACGATGTCTGCCGGGGAGCTGTTTTTT.

In nucleotides, the CDR3 is TGTGCCAGCAGCTTAACGGCGGGGGCCCGCTTAGGTACGCAGTATTTT. It translates to CASSLTAGARLGTQYF. V is TRBV7-2 and J is TRBJ2-3, with D perhaps matching TRBD2 (7 bases). Germline values: CDR1 SGHTA, CDR2 FQGNSA. This CDR3 region has 16 residues. The V end lost 2 bases, the J end lost 8 bases, and 20 bases lay between the germline ends. The whole variable domain, filled in from reference TRBV7-2 and TRBJ2-3, reads GAGVSQSPSNKVTEKGKDVELRCDPISGHTALYWYRQSLGQGLEFLIYFQGNSAPDKSGLPSDRFSAERTGGSVSTLTIQRTQQEDSAVYLCASSLTAGARLGTQYFGPGTRLTVL.

CDR3 in amino acids: CATLREGVTVSSYNSPLHF. CDR3 DNA sequence: TGTGCCACCCTACGGGAGGGCGTGACTGTAAGCTCCTATAATTCACCCCTCCACTTT. This chain links TRBV2 with TRBJ1-6; D is undetermined. Deletions cut 10 bases from V and 0 bases from J, with 25 bases between. The CDR3 sequence is 19 residues long. Germline V gene data show CDR1 as SNHLY and CDR2 as FYNNEI.

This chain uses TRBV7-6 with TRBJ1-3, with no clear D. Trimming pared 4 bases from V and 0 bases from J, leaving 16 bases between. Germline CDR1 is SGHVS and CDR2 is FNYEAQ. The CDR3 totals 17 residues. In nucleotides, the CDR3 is TGTGCCAGCAGCTCCACCTCTGGTAGATACTCTGGAAACACCATATATTTT. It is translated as CASSSTSGRYSGNTIYF.